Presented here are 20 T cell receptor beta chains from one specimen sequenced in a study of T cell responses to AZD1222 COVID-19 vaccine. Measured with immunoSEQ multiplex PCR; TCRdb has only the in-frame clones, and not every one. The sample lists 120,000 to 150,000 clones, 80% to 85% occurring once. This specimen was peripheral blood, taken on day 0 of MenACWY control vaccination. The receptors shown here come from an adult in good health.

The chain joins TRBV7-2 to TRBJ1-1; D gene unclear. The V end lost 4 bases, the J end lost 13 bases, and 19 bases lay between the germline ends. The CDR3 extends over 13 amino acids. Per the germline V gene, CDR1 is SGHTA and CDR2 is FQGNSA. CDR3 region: CASSSKPKGRIFF. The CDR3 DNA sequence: TGTGCCAGCAGCTCCAAACCGAAAGGACGGATTTTCTTT.

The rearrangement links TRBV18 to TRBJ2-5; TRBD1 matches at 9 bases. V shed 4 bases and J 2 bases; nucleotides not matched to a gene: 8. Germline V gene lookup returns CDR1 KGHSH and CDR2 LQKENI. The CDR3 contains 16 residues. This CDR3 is CASSLDRGLLQETQYF. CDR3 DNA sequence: TGTGCCAGCTCACTGGACAGGGGACTTCTTCAAGAGACCCAGTACTTC.

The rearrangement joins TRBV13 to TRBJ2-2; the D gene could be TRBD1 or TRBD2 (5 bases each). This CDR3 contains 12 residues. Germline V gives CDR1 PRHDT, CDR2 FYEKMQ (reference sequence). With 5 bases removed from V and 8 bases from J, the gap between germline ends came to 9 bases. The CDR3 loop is CASSGTVGELFF. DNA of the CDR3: TGTGCCAGCAGCGGGACCGTAGGGGAGCTGTTTTTT.

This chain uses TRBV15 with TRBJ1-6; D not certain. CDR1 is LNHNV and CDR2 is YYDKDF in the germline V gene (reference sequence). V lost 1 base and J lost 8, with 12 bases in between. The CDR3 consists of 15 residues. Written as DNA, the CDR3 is TGTGCCACCAGCAGAGGTTCCAGCTTAGATTCACCCCTCCACTTT. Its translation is CATSRGSSLDSPLHF.

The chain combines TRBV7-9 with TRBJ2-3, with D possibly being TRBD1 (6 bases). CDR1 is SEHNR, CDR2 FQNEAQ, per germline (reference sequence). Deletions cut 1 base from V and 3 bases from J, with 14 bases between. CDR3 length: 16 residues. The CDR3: CASSLVSGHLTDTQYF. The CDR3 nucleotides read TGTGCCAGCAGCTTAGTTTCGGGACACTTAACAGATACGCAGTATTTT.

The CDR3 DNA reads as TGTGCCAGCAGCTTAGATGCAACGGGACAGGGACCCTACAATGAGCAGTTCTTC. It is translated as CASSLDATGQGPYNEQFF. The rearrangement joins TRBV11-3 to TRBJ2-1; 9 positions agree with TRBD1. This CDR3 spans 18 amino acids. The germline V gene encodes CDR1 SGHNT and CDR2 YENEEA. With 0 bases clipped from V and 2 bases from J, the junction kept 8 bases outside the gene matches. Using reference TRBV11-3 and TRBJ2-1 for the parts outside the CDR3, the full variable domain is EAGVVQSPRYKIIEKKQPVAFWCNPISGHNTLYWYLQNLGQGPELLIRYENEEAVDDSQLPKDRFSAERLKGVDSTLKIQPAELGDSAVYLCASSLDATGQGPYNEQFFGPGTRLTVL.

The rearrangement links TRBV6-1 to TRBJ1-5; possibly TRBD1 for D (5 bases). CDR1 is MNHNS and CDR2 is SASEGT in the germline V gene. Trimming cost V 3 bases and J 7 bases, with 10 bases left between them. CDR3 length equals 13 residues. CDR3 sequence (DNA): TGTGCCAGCAGTGAGACAGTCACCCAGCCCCAGCATTTT. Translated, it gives CASSETVTQPQHF.

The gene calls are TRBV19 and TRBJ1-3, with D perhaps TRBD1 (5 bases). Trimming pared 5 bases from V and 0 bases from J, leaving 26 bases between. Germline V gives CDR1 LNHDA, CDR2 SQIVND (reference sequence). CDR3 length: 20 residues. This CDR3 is CASSARSRGPGISSGNTIYF. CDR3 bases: TGTGCCAGTAGTGCTCGATCGAGGGGTCCCGGGATTTCCTCTGGAAACACCATATATTTT.

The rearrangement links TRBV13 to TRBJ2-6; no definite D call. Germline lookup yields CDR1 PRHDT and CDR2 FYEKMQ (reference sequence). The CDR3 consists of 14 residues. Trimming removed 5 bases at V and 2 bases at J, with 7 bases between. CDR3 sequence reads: CASSTGPGANVLTF. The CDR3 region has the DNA TGTGCCAGCAGCACCGGTCCTGGGGCCAACGTCCTGACTTTC.

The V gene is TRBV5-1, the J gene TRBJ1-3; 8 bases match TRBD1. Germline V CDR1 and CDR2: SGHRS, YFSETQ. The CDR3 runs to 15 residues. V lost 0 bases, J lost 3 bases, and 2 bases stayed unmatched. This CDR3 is CASSLAGGIGNTIYF. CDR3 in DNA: TGCGCCAGCAGCTTGGCAGGGGGCATTGGAAACACCATATATTTT.

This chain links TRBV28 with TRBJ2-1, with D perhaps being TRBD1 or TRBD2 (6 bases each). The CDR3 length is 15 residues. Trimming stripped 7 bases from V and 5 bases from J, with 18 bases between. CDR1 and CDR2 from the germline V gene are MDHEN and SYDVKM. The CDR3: CASTIGGTVHNEQFF. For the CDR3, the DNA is TGTGCCAGCACCATAGGGGGGACGGTACACAATGAGCAGTTCTTC.

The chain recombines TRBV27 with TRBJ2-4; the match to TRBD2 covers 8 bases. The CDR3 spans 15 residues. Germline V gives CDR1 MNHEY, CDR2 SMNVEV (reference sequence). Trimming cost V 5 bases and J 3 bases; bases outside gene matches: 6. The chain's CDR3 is CASSPRGGLKNIQYF. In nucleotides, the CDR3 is TGTGCCAGCAGTCCCCGGGGGGGGCTCAAAAACATTCAGTACTTC.

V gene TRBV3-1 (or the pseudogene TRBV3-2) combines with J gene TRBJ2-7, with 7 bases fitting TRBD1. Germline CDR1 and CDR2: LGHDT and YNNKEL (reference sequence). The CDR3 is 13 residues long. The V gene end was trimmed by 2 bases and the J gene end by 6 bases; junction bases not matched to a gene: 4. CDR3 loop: CASSQSTGAEQYV. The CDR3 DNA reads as TGTGCCAGCAGCCAAAGTACAGGGGCCGAGCAGTACGTC.

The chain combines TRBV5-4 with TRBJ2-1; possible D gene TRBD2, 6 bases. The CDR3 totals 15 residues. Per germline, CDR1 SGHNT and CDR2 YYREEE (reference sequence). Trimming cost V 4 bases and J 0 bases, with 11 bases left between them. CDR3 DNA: TGTGCCAGCAGCCAACCGGGAGCCTCCTACAATGAGCAGTTCTTC. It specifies CASSQPGASYNEQFF.

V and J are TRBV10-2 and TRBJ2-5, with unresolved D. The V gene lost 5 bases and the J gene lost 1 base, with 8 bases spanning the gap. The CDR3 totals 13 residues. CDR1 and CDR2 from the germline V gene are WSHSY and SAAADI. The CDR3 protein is CASSIVTQETQYF. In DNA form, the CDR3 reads TGCGCCAGCAGTATAGTGACCCAAGAGACCCAGTACTTC.

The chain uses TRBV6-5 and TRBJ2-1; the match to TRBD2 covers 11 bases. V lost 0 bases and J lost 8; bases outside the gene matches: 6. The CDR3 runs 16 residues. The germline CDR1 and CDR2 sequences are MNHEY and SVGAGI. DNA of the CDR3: TGTGCCAGCAGTTACTCGTTTAGCGGGGGGGCAGATGAGCAGTTCTTC. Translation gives CASSYSFSGGADEQFF.

The CDR3, as DNA: TGTGCCAGCAGTCACACGACAGGGAACTCTTCACCCCTCCACTTT. It specifies CASSHTTGNSSPLHF. The rearrangement joins TRBV7-9 to TRBJ1-6; the match to TRBD1 covers 7 bases. Per the germline V gene, CDR1 is SEHNR and CDR2 is FQNEAQ (reference sequence). The CDR3 runs 15 residues. Unmatched junction bases numbered 11, after V lost 6 bases and J lost 9 bases.

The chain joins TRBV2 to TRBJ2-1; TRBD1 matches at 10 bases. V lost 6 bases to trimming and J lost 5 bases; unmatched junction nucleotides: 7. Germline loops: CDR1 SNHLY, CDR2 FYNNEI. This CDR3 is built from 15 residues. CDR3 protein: CASRPRQGANNEQFF. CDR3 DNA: TGTGCCAGCAGACCTCGACAGGGGGCAAACAATGAGCAGTTCTTC.

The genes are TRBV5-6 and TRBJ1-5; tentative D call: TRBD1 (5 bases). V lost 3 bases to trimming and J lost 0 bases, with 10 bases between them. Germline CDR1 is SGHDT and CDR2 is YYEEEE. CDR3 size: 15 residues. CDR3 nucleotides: TGTGCCAGCAGCTATCAGGGTTATAGCAATCAGCCCCAGCATTTT. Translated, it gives CASSYQGYSNQPQHF.

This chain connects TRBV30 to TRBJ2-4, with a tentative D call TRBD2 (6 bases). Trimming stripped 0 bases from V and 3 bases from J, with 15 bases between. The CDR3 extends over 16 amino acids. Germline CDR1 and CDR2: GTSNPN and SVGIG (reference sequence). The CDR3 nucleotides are TGTGCCTGGAGTGTATGGGGGAGGACCGACAAAAACATTCAGTACTTC. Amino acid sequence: CAWSVWGRTDKNIQYF.